This T cell receptor (beta chain) is from a study of T cells in Graves' hyperthyroidism and ophthalmopathy. Germline V gene lookup returns CDR1 SNHLY and CDR2 FYNNEI. This CDR3 has 11 amino acids. Patients between 18 and 65 years old had hyperthyroidism, newly diagnosed and lasting under 2 months. Extraction of PBMCs used 7.5 to 10 ml of fresh peripheral blood. In its sample, this clonotype was seen a few times. This could be a read error, since a much larger clone is one nucleotide away. Amplified regions were TCR beta CDR3 sequences from RNA transcripts. Carried out on the TCR CDR3, a first-round RT-PCR used the HTBI primer set. MiXCR, run by TCRdb on the multiplex PCR reads, gives a single entry per CDR3 protein. The sample records about 480,000 distinct CDR3 sequences, roughly 14% being singletons.

The V and J genes are TRBV2 and TRBJ2-1; D unresolved. This clonotype was sampled from a woman younger than 30 with Graves' hyperthyroidism. The sequencing input was blood. The CDR3 here is CASMWSNGQFF. The CDR3 DNA is TGTGCCAGCATGTGGAGCAATGGGCAGTTCTTC. Full variable domain (rest looked up from reference TRBV2 and TRBJ2-1): EPEVTQTPSHQVTQMGQEVILRCVPISNHLYFYWYRQILGQKVEFLVSFYNNEISEKSEIFDDQFSVERPDGSNFTLKIRSTKLEDSAMYFCASMWSNGQFFGPGTRLTVL.